Presented here are 21 T cell receptor beta chains from one specimen sequenced in a study of T-cell memory formation after mild COVID-19. TCRdb redid the calling of the 5' RACE reads with MiXCR, one entry per CDR3 protein. Found here are under 550,000 distinct CDR3 sequences, around a sixth of them singletons; the top ten hold roughly an eighth. Sequencing was performed on PBMCs or a T cell subset sorted from them (not recorded which). The receptors come from an adult woman who had mild COVID-19 (a few samples of this study predate the infection). Cell type and time point are not known.

This sequence joins TRBV4-3 and TRBJ2-1; 9 bases fit TRBD1. The length of the CDR3 is 15 residues. The germline CDR1 and CDR2 sequences are LGHNA and YSLEER. The J segment lost 6 bases and the V segment lost 4 bases, leaving 7 bases of the junction unmatched. The CDR3 DNA sequence: TGCGCCAGCAGCCCTCGGGACAGGGAGACCAATGAGCAGTTCTTC. Protein: CASSPRDRETNEQFF.

Worth noting for this clonotype: Germline and junction disagree at one end, which may indicate a read error. The chain recombines TRBV6-5 with TRBJ1-2; a possible D gene is TRBD1 (6 bases). From germline, CDR1 is MNHEY and CDR2 SVGAGI. This CDR3 is built from 14 residues. CDR3 coding DNA: TGTGCCACCAGTCCTACACAGGGACTGAGTGGCTACACCTTC. It translates to CATSPTQGLSGYTF.

This clonotype was counted ten times or more. The chain links TRBV6-4 to TRBJ2-2; 11 positions match TRBD1. Germline V gene data show CDR1 as MRHNA and CDR2 as SNTAGT. V dropped 5 bases and J dropped 3; count of bases not matched to a gene: 2. The CDR3 loop spans 15 amino acids. CDR3 nucleotides: TGTGCCAGCAGTCCGGGACAGGGGGACACCGGGGAGCTGTTTTTT. It encodes CASSPGQGDTGELFF.

V is TRBV20-1 and J is TRBJ2-1; 10 bases align to TRBD2. Germline V gene sequence: CDR1 DFQATT, CDR2 SNEGSKA (reference sequence). Trimming removed 1 base from V and 2 bases from J; junction bases left unmatched: 5. The CDR3 loop spans 16 amino acids. The CDR3 bases are TGCAGTGCTAGAGTAACTAGCGGGAACCCCTACAATGAGCAGTTCTTC. Translated: CSARVTSGNPYNEQFF.

The chain combines TRBV7-9 with TRBJ1-2; a possible D gene is TRBD1 (6 bases). The CDR3 is made up of 12 amino acids. Per germline, CDR1 SEHNR and CDR2 FQNEAQ (reference sequence). Trimming removed 1 base at V and 14 bases at J, with 14 bases between. In DNA form, the CDR3 reads TGTGCCAGCAGCTTAGACACAGGGTTGTGTACCTTC. Amino acid sequence: CASSLDTGLCTF. Supplemented by reference TRBV7-9 and TRBJ1-2, the full variable domain reads DTGVSQNPRHKITKRGQNVTFRCDPISEHNRLYWYRQTLGQGPEFLTYFQNEAQLEKSRLLSDRFSAERPKGSFSTLEIQRTEQGDSAMYLCASSLDTGLCTFGSGTRLTVV.

The CDR3 here is CASSHPRDSSYNEQFF. The CDR3 DNA sequence: TGCGCCAGCAGCCATCCCCGGGACAGCTCCTACAATGAGCAGTTCTTC. The chain couples TRBV4-1 to TRBJ2-1; TRBD1 matches at 7 bases. The germline gives CDR1 MGHRA, CDR2 YSYEKL. CDR3 size: 16 residues. V was pared by 3 bases and J by 0 bases, with 5 bases of the junction left unmatched.

This clonotype was observed a handful of times. The rearrangement links TRBV10-3 to TRBJ2-1; 9 nucleotides match TRBD1. Trimming at V came to 6 bases and at J to 10 bases, leaving 13 bases not matched to a gene. The CDR3 consists of 15 residues. Germline V gene data show CDR1 as ENHRY and CDR2 as SYGVKD. CDR3 nucleotides: TGTGCCATCAGAGAAGGGGGACAGGGTCTACGGGAGCAGTTCTTC. As protein: CAIREGGQGLREQFF.

This rearrangement joins TRBV30 to TRBJ2-7; D remains ambiguous. Germline CDR1 and CDR2: GTSNPN and SVGIG (reference sequence). V lost 4 bases and J lost 6, with 19 bases in between. The length of the CDR3 is 14 residues. The CDR3 nucleotides are TGTGCCTGGAACCTCCACGCCGTACCCTCCGAGCAGTACTTC. Translation: CAWNLHAVPSEQYF.

This clonotype was observed a handful of times. The chain employs TRBV5-6 and TRBJ2-2; D is uncertain. V gave up 2 bases and J gave up 6 bases, with 11 bases separating them. This CDR3 is 14 amino acids long. The germline CDR1 and CDR2 sequences are SGHDT and YYEEEE. CDR3 region: CASSFDTPAGELFF. The CDR3, as DNA: TGTGCCAGCAGCTTTGACACCCCCGCCGGGGAGCTGTTTTTT.

This clonotype was picked up a small number of times. V and J are TRBV2 and TRBJ2-7; D not resolved. CDR3 length equals 15 residues. Trimming took 7 bases from V and 2 from J, leaving 18 bases between them. From germline, CDR1 is SNHLY and CDR2 FYNNEI. The CDR3 bases are TGTGCCAGCACTCTGACCCTTCTCCAGACCTACGAGCAGTACTTC. Protein sequence: CASTLTLLQTYEQYF. Together with reference TRBV2 and TRBJ2-7, the CDR3 gives the full variable domain: EPEVTQTPSHQVTQMGQEVILRCVPISNHLYFYWYRQILGQKVEFLVSFYNNEISEKSEIFDDQFSVERPDGSNFTLKIRSTKLEDSAMYFCASTLTLLQTYEQYFGPGTRLTVT.

The chain recombines TRBV6-2 or TRBV6-3 with TRBJ2-2, with 10 bases aligning to TRBD2. The CDR3 length is 16 residues. With 2 bases clipped from V and 7 bases from J, the junction kept 7 bases outside the gene matches. Per the germline V gene, CDR1 is MNHEY and CDR2 is SVGEGT. CDR3 in amino acids: CASSYPLAGKNGELFF. CDR3 in DNA: TGTGCCAGCAGTTACCCACTAGCGGGAAAGAACGGGGAGCTGTTTTTT.

The rearrangement links TRBV20-1 to TRBJ2-3; 9 bases are a match to TRBD2. The CDR3 loop spans 17 amino acids. Germline CDR1 reads DFQATT; CDR2 reads SNEGSKA (reference sequence). V was clipped by 3 bases and J by 1 base; unmatched bases: 11. CDR3 in amino acids: CSASAGGRVGGTDTQYF. The CDR3, as DNA: TGCAGTGCTAGCGCGGGGGGGAGAGTAGGAGGCACAGATACGCAGTATTTT.

This clonotype was seen a handful of times. J is TRBJ1-6 and V is TRBV6-1; D might be TRBD1 (5 bases). The V and J ends lost 8 bases and 11 bases respectively, with 13 bases between them. This CDR3 is built from 12 residues. Germline CDR1 is MNHNS and CDR2 is SASEGT. CDR3 coding DNA: TGTGCCAGCGGGGCACCCTGGCCACCCCTCCACTTT. Encoded protein: CASGAPWPPLHF.

This clonotype has a handful of counts. This chain uses TRBV5-1 with TRBJ1-2; D may be TRBD1 (6 bases). This CDR3 has 13 amino acids. Germline lookup yields CDR1 SGHRS and CDR2 YFSETQ. Between the trimmed V and J ends, which lost 6 bases and 4 bases, there was a span of 13 bases. CDR3 nucleotides: TGCGCCAGCAAAGAGGGGGGGGCCTATGGCTACACCTTC. Amino acids: CASKEGGAYGYTF.

The chain recombines TRBV19 with TRBJ1-1, with 9 bases aligning to TRBD1. The CDR3 extends over 14 amino acids. Germline lookup yields CDR1 LNHDA and CDR2 SQIVND (reference sequence). J was trimmed by 4 bases and V by 6 bases; bases with no gene match: 6. The CDR3 DNA sequence: TGTGCCAGTAGCCAACAGGGGGCAACCACTGAAGCTTTCTTT. Protein sequence: CASSQQGATTEAFF.

The table lists this clonotype with a few counts. J is TRBJ1-1 and V is TRBV4-2, with D possibly being TRBD1 (5 bases). The CDR3 contains 14 residues. V lost 4 bases, J lost 4 bases, and 13 bases lay in between. Germline V CDR1 and CDR2: LGHNA, YNFKEQ. The DNA for the CDR3 is TGTGCCAGCAGCCCCCATGGGGCAGCCACTGAAGCTTTCTTT. Its protein is CASSPHGAATEAFF.

This clonotype was seen a handful of times. The chain employs TRBV12-3 or TRBV12-4 and TRBJ2-1; no definite D call. V was cut by 7 bases and J by 4 bases, with 14 bases left in between. The length of the CDR3 is 14 residues. The CDR3 reads CASTMKVPYNEQFF. In DNA, the CDR3 is TGTGCCAGCACTATGAAAGTCCCATACAATGAGCAGTTCTTC.

This clonotype has more than one count but fewer than ten. The chain is built from TRBV12-3 or TRBV12-4 and TRBJ1-3; D is uncertain. The CDR3 runs to 12 residues. The V end was cut by 6 bases, the J end by 0 bases, with 3 bases between. The CDR3 DNA reads TGTGCCAGCAGGAGCTCTGGAAACACCATATATTTT. Its translation is CASRSSGNTIYF.

This rearrangement joins TRBV5-1 to TRBJ2-1; possible D gene TRBD2, 6 bases. The CDR3 runs 14 residues. V was shortened by 2 bases and J by 6 bases, with 12 bases between the two germline ends. Germline V gives CDR1 SGHRS, CDR2 YFSETQ. CDR3: CASSFGTSINEQFF. The DNA of the CDR3 is TGCGCCAGCAGCTTCGGGACTTCTATCAATGAGCAGTTCTTC.

This clonotype occurred many times. This sequence joins TRBV20-1 and TRBJ1-2, with unresolved D. The CDR3 covers 11 residues. V was shortened by 2 bases and J by 7 bases, with 8 bases between the two germline ends. Looked up from germline, CDR1 is DFQATT and CDR2 is SNEGSKA (reference sequence). As DNA, the CDR3 is TGCAGTGCTAGAAAGGGCAGTGGCTACACCTTC. Its protein product is CSARKGSGYTF.

In this sample, this clonotype turned up a few times. The V gene is TRBV9, the J gene TRBJ2-5, with D tentatively TRBD2 (5 bases). Trimming took off 4 bases at V and 3 bases at J, with 16 bases between the two ends. The CDR3 covers 15 residues. Germline CDR1 is SGDLS and CDR2 is YYNGEE. CDR3 residues: CASSRSSGPEETQYF. The CDR3 nucleotides read TGTGCCAGCAGCCGGTCAAGCGGCCCTGAAGAGACCCAGTACTTC.